This TCR beta chain was sequenced during a study of T cell changes during pregnancy in multiple sclerosis (dated by TCRdb to between 2019 and 2020). With respect to the entire study: Changes in the T cell repertoire over the course of pregnancy were examined in this study in women with multiple sclerosis.

Note on this clone: Its binding antigen is unknown. No much larger clone exists at a distance of one base, and base qualities are not known.

Library preparation was by the immunoSEQ multiplex PCR assay. TCRdb's version of the immuneACCESS table is confined to in-frame rearrangements and falls short of the full clone set. An unresolved V gene accounts for under half of the shortfall where checked; the remainder is of unknown origin. Recorded for this sample are about 55,000 clones; 85% to 95% of them occurred a single time. The ten largest clonotypes hold 3.5% of the sample. Measured from the cysteine to the phenylalanine, the CDR3 is 14 residues long. Just CDR3 DNA is preserved here, 42 bases in frame from base 1. The germline V gene gives CDR1 as SGHVS and CDR2 as FQNEAQ. V lost 4 bases and J lost 4 bases, and the count of bases not matched to a germline gene is 5.

The clonotype originates from a female donor with multiple sclerosis, enrolled in a pregnancy study. The chain uses TRBV7-8 and TRBJ2-7; 9 junctional bases match TRBD1. The material sequenced was CD8+ T cells from peripheral blood mononuclear cells, taken in the third trimester of pregnancy. At the DNA level, the sequence is TGTGCCAGCAGCTCCCGGGACAGGGTGTACGAGCAGTACTTC. This translates into CASSSRDRVYEQYF.